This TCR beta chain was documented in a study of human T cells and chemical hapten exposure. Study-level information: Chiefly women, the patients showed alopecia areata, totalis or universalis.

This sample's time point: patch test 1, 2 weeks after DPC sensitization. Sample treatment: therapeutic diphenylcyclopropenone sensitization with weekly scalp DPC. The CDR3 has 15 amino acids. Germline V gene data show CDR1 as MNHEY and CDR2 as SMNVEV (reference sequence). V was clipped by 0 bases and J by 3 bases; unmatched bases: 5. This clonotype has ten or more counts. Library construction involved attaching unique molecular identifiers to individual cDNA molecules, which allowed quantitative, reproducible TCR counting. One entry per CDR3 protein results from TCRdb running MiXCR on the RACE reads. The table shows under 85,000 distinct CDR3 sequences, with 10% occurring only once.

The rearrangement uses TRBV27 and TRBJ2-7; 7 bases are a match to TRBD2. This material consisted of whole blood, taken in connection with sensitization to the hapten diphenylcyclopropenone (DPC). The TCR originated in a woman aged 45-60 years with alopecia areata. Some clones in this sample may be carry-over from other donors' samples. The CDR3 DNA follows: TGTGCCAGCAGTTTATCCCGCGGGAGTTTCTACGAGCAGTACTTC. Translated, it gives CASSLSRGSFYEQYF.